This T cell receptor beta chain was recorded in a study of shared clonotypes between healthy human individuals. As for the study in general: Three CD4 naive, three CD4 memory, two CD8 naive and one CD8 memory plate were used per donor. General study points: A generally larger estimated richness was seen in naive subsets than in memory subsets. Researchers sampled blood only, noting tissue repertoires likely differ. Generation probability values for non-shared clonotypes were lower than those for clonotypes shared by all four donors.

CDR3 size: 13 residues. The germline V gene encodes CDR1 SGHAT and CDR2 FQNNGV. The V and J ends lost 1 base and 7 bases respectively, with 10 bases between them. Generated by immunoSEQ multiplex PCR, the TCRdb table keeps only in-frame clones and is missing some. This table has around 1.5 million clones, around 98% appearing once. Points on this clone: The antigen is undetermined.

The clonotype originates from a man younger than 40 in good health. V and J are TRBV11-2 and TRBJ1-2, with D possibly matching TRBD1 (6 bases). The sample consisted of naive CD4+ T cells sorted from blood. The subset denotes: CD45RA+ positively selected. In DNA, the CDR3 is TGTGCCAGCAGCTTAGGGGGGGCAGGTGGCTACACCTTC. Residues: CASSLGGAGGYTF.